This TCR beta chain was sequenced in a study of T-cell reconstitution after alpha-beta-depleted transplantation in children. Study-wide findings and caveats: The origin of high day-60 TCRbeta diversity in some patients lay in surviving recipient T cells and thymic progenitors.

Preparation of the TCRbeta library was carried out with unique molecular identifiers. TCRdb redid the calling of the PCR reads with MiXCR, one entry per CDR3 protein. The repertoire holds about 900,000 distinct CDR3 sequences, with about 26% as singletons. After removal of 3 bases from V and 2 bases from J, the junction contained 5 bases not matched to a gene. The V gene's germline CDR1 is MNHEY and CDR2 SMNVEV (reference sequence). The CDR3 extends over 15 amino acids. A word on this clonotype: Its specificity is unknown.

The clonotype comes from a boy younger than two who had a stem cell transplant for SCID, so the T cells may come from the graft donor. The sequencing here drew on PBMCs, mostly from graft donor cells, taken 360 days after TCRalphabeta/CD19-depleted stem cell transplant. The rearrangement uses TRBV27 and TRBJ2-7, with 9 bases matching TRBD1. The CDR3 is CASSFDRGTPYEQYF. CDR3 DNA sequence: TGTGCCAGCAGTTTCGACAGGGGGACACCCTACGAGCAGTACTTC.